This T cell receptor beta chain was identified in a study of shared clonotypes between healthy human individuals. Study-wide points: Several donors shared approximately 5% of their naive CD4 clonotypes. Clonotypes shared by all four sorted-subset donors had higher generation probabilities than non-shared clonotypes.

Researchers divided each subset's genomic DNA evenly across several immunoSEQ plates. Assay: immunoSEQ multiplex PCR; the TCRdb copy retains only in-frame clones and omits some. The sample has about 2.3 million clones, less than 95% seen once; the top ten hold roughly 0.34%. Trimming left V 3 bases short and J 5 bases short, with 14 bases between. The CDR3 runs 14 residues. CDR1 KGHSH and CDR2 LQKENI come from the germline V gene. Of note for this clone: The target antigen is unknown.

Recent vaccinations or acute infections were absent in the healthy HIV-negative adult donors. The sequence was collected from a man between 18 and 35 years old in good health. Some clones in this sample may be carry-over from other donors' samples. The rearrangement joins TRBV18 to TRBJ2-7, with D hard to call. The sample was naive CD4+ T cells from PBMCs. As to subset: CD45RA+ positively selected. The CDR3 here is CASSPYSPGDEQYF. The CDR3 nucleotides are TGTGCCAGCTCACCTTATTCCCCCGGCGACGAGCAGTACTTC.